Shown below are 25 T cell receptor beta chains from a single sample sequenced in a study of early T cells in non-severe SARS-CoV-2 infection. TCRdb used MiXCR to reprocess the 5' RACE reads, holding one entry per CDR3 protein. The sample carries 59,000 or so distinct CDR3 sequences, over 10% recorded once. Sequencing was performed on whole blood, taken at baseline. These receptors all come from an adult who was a healthcare worker with PCR-confirmed SARS-CoV-2 infection or an uninfected control (not recorded which).

This clonotype was counted at least ten times. The genes are TRBV12-3 or TRBV12-4 and TRBJ1-1; D may be TRBD1 (6 bases). CDR3 length: 13 amino acids. V was trimmed by 5 bases and J by 1 base, leaving 8 bases between them. The CDR3 is CASSLQGNTEAFF. CDR3 DNA sequence: TGTGCCAGCAGTCTACAGGGGAACACTGAAGCTTTCTTT.

The chain has TRBV9 and TRBJ2-3; 9 bases are a match to TRBD2. The V and J ends lost 1 base and 5 bases, in that order; junction bases with no gene match: 2. Germline V CDR1 and CDR2: SGDLS, YYNGEE. The CDR3 length is 14 residues. The DNA for the CDR3 is TGTGCCAGCAGCGTATCTAGCGGGGTAGATACGCAGTATTTT. It yields the protein CASSVSSGVDTQYF.

In its sample, this clonotype was seen many times. V and J are TRBV2 and TRBJ2-2; D is undetermined. V was cut by 11 bases and J by 2 bases, with 21 bases left in between. CDR3 length: 16 amino acids. Germline CDR1 and CDR2: SNHLY and FYNNEI. The CDR3 sequence: CAASPYLGVNTGELFF. Here the CDR3 DNA reads TGTGCCGCGAGCCCCTACCTTGGGGTAAACACCGGGGAGCTGTTTTTT. Looking up the rest from reference TRBV2 and TRBJ2-2 gives the full variable domain: EPEVTQTPSHQVTQMGQEVILRCVPISNHLYFYWYRQILGQKVEFLVSFYNNEISEKSEIFDDQFSVERPDGSNFTLKIRSTKLEDSAMYFCAASPYLGVNTGELFFGEGSRLTVL.

Comment on this clonotype: The junction differs from germline at one of its ends, possibly a read error. This chain uses TRBV7-6 with TRBJ2-7; D possibly corresponds to TRBD2 (5 bases). Per the germline V gene, CDR1 is SGHVS and CDR2 is FNYEAQ. There are 14 residues in the CDR3. The CDR3 DNA sequence: TGTGTCAGCAGCTCGGACCTGGAGGTCCACGAGCAGTACTTC. This translates into CVSSSDLEVHEQYF.

This clonotype was observed a handful of times. CDR3 residues: CASSNGQYNEQFF. CDR3 DNA: TGCGCCAGCAGCAACGGACAGTACAATGAGCAGTTCTTC. J is TRBJ2-1 and V is TRBV4-3; tentative D call: TRBD1 (6 bases). Per the germline V gene, CDR1 is LGHNA and CDR2 is YSLEER. Trimming shortened V by 5 bases and J by 4 bases, and 9 bases separated the two germline ends. CDR3 length: 13 amino acids.

The chain couples TRBV6-1 to TRBJ2-7, with D tentatively TRBD1 or TRBD2 (5 bases each). CDR1 is MNHNS, CDR2 SASEGT, per germline. The ends were cut back, 3 bases at V and 0 bases at J, with 12 bases in the middle. The CDR3 is 15 residues long. CDR3 in amino acids: CASSDRDGISYEQYF. Here the CDR3 DNA reads TGTGCCAGCAGTGACCGGGACGGCATCTCCTACGAGCAGTACTTC.

This clonotype appeared many times. The chain employs TRBV6-2 or TRBV6-3 and TRBJ2-7; D might be TRBD2 (6 bases). Trimming took off 4 bases at V and 2 bases at J, with 6 bases between the two ends. Germline V gene data show CDR1 as MNHEY and CDR2 as SVGEGT. The CDR3 runs 12 residues. The DNA for the CDR3 is TGTGCCAGCAGTTCGGGGGCCTACGAGCAGTACTTC. Protein product: CASSSGAYEQYF.

In this sample, this clonotype turned up a few times. The chain is built from TRBV11-2 and TRBJ2-7, with 7 positions matching TRBD2. The length of the CDR3 is 15 residues. Germline loops: CDR1 SGHAT, CDR2 FQNNGV. Unmatched junction bases numbered 14, after V lost 5 bases and J lost 7 bases. The CDR3 DNA is TGTGCCAGCAGCAATCCGGGACTATCGCCCTGGGAGCAGTACTTC. Its translation: CASSNPGLSPWEQYF.

V and J are TRBV5-1 and TRBJ2-7, with D possibly TRBD1 on 6 matching bases. Germline CDR1 SGHRS, CDR2 YFSETQ. The CDR3 loop spans 14 amino acids. V was cut by 2 bases and J by 0 bases, with 9 bases left in between. The CDR3 region is CASSFTGSSYEQYF. CDR3 nucleotide sequence: TGCGCCAGCAGCTTTACAGGGAGCTCCTACGAGCAGTACTTC.

Many counts were recorded for this clonotype. V and J are TRBV24-1 and TRBJ2-1; maybe TRBD2 (8 bases). CDR1 and CDR2 from the germline V gene are KGHDR and SFDVKD. The CDR3 has 15 amino acids. The V gene lost 8 bases and the J gene lost 0 bases, with 13 bases spanning the gap. The CDR3 loop reads CATTAGDSSYNEQFF. CDR3 DNA: TGTGCCACCACAGCGGGGGACAGCTCCTACAATGAGCAGTTCTTC.

This clonotype was observed a few times. The chain links TRBV28 to TRBJ1-4; D unresolved. CDR1 is MDHEN, CDR2 SYDVKM, per germline. This CDR3 spans 11 amino acids. Trimming left V 8 bases short and J 10 bases short, with 11 bases between. CDR3 bases: TGTGCCAGCCGGATCAACGGAAAACTGTTTTTT. It is translated as CASRINGKLFF. Drawing the rest from reference TRBV28 and TRBJ1-4, the complete variable domain is DVKVTQSSRYLVKRTGEKVFLECVQDMDHENMFWYRQDPGLGLRLIYFSYDVKMKEKGDIPEGYSVSREKKERFSLILESASTNQTSMYLCASRINGKLFFGSGTQLSVL.

This clonotype occurred a few times. J is TRBJ1-6 and V is TRBV6-7, with 8 bases matching TRBD1. TRBV6-7 has ORF status, its function being uncertain. Trimming cost V 8 bases and J 4 bases; bases outside gene matches: 7. The CDR3 totals 15 residues. CDR3 region: CASDRGRWYNSPLHF. The CDR3 coding sequence is TGTGCCAGCGACAGGGGAAGGTGGTATAATTCACCCCTCCACTTT.

This chain connects TRBV20-1 to TRBJ2-1; D unclear. The CDR3 is made up of 12 amino acids. Germline V gene data show CDR1 as DFQATT and CDR2 as SNEGSKA (reference sequence). Trimming removed 3 bases at V and 5 bases at J, with 8 bases between. CDR3 loop: CSASEDDNEQFF. The CDR3 DNA reads as TGCAGTGCTAGTGAGGATGACAATGAGCAGTTCTTC.

This clonotype was detected only a few times. The J gene is TRBJ2-7, the V gene TRBV2, with D uncertain. With 7 bases removed from V and 5 bases from J, the gap between germline ends came to 15 bases. Germline CDR1 is SNHLY and CDR2 is FYNNEI. The CDR3 covers 13 residues. As DNA, the CDR3 is TGTGCCAGCAAATCCCGGGTATTAAACGAGCAGTACTTC. Translated: CASKSRVLNEQYF.

This clonotype appeared a few times. The chain combines TRBV12-3 or TRBV12-4 with TRBJ2-2; 8 bases are shared with TRBD1. J lost 8 bases, V lost 3 bases, and 11 bases had no gene match. The CDR3 is 16 amino acids. The CDR3: CASSLRSGGPYGELFF. The DNA for the CDR3 is TGTGCCAGCAGTTTGAGGTCAGGGGGCCCCTATGGGGAGCTGTTTTTT.

This clonotype was found a few times. The V and J genes are TRBV6-6 and TRBJ1-2; D call uncertain. The CDR3 sequence is 14 residues long. Germline CDR1 and CDR2: MNHNY and SVGAGI (reference sequence). The V end was cut by 2 bases, the J end by 4 bases, with 11 bases between. The CDR3 here is CASSYVVSAYGYTF. DNA of the CDR3: TGTGCCAGCAGTTACGTGGTGAGCGCCTATGGCTACACCTTC.

The chain combines TRBV19 with TRBJ2-1; a possible D gene is TRBD1 (6 bases). V dropped 5 bases and J dropped 4 bases, with 15 bases sitting between them. The CDR3 spans 15 residues. Per germline, CDR1 LNHDA and CDR2 SQIVND (reference sequence). CDR3 residues: CASSWGQPKYNEQFF. The CDR3 bases are TGTGCCAGTAGTTGGGGGCAGCCTAAGTACAATGAGCAGTTCTTC.

This clonotype was detected only a few times. The CDR3 spells CSARGGNGANEKLFF. The CDR3 DNA sequence: TGCAGTGCTAGAGGGGGGAACGGGGCTAATGAAAAACTGTTTTTT. The genes are TRBV20-1 and TRBJ1-4; D is possibly TRBD1 (5 bases). V was trimmed by 1 base and J by 3 bases, leaving 12 bases between them. In germline, CDR1 is DFQATT, CDR2 SNEGSKA (reference sequence). The length of the CDR3 is 15 residues.

The V call is TRBV29-1, the J call TRBJ2-3, with D possibly being TRBD2 (5 bases). The CDR3 has 15 amino acids. The germline V gene has CDR1 SQVTM and CDR2 ANQGSEA. V was trimmed by 7 bases and J by 5 bases, leaving 22 bases between them. CDR3 region: CSAEAPGKVKDTQYF. The CDR3 DNA follows: TGCAGCGCCGAAGCTCCGGGGAAGGTAAAAGATACGCAGTATTTT.

This clonotype was picked up many times. The chain joins TRBV30 to TRBJ2-5, with 7 bases that match TRBD1. The V gene end was trimmed by 6 bases and the J gene end by 2 bases; junction bases not matched to a gene: 6. This CDR3 has 13 residues. CDR1 is GTSNPN and CDR2 is SVGIG in the germline V gene (reference sequence). The CDR3 protein is CACAGGEQETQYF. The DNA for the CDR3 is TGTGCCTGCGCAGGGGGAGAGCAAGAGACCCAGTACTTC.

This clonotype was counted a few times. In DNA form, the CDR3 reads TGTGCCAGCAGTTTACTTGGCAGGACAGGGGATGGCTACACCTTC. Protein product: CASSLLGRTGDGYTF. The chain is built from TRBV28 and TRBJ1-2; 9 nucleotides line up with TRBD1. The germline gives CDR1 MDHEN, CDR2 SYDVKM. V dropped 2 bases and J dropped 6; count of bases not matched to a gene: 7. The CDR3 runs to 15 residues.

This clonotype was counted many times. The chain employs TRBV28 and TRBJ2-2; TRBD2 is a possible D gene (6 bases). The CDR3 loop spans 15 amino acids. Trimming removed 2 bases at V and 2 bases at J, with 9 bases between. The germline V gene has CDR1 MDHEN and CDR2 SYDVKM. This CDR3 is CASSLRLVNTGELFF. CDR3 nucleotides: TGTGCCAGCAGTTTAAGACTAGTAAACACCGGGGAGCTGTTTTTT.

This clonotype turned up a few times. This chain uses TRBV15 with TRBJ2-3, with 7 bases aligning to TRBD1. Germline trimming cut 7 bases from V and 5 bases from J; bases unmatched to any gene: 6. The CDR3 length is 13 residues. CDR1 and CDR2 (germline): LNHNV, YYDKDF (reference sequence). Here the CDR3 reads CATTSGTEDTQYF. CDR3 coding DNA: TGTGCCACCACCTCAGGGACAGAAGATACGCAGTATTTT.

V is TRBV5-4 and J is TRBJ2-3; no firm D call. CDR3 length: 14 residues. V was cut by 0 bases and J by 5 bases, with 10 bases left in between. Looked up from germline, CDR1 is SGHNT and CDR2 is YYREEE (reference sequence). CDR3 coding DNA: TGTGCCAGCAGCTTGGGAACCCTCGGAGATACGCAGTATTTT. This sequence encodes CASSLGTLGDTQYF.

This clonotype showed up many times. V gene TRBV18 combines with J gene TRBJ2-6, with TRBD2 as a possible D gene (5 bases). V gave up 3 bases and J gave up 3 bases, with 12 bases separating them. CDR1 is KGHSH and CDR2 is LQKENI in the germline V gene. This CDR3 contains 16 residues. DNA for the CDR3: TGTGCCAGCTCACCGCCGGTGGGGAGTGGGGCCAACGTCCTGACTTTC. It specifies CASSPPVGSGANVLTF.